The clone carrying this T cell receptor beta chain was observed at least ten times. These data come from a study of human T cells and chemical hapten exposure. As for the study in general: Upper inner arm skin measuring approximately 2 cm by approximately 2 cm received 2% DPC for sensitization. Across the whole study, which lasted about 23 weeks, patients were given diphenylcyclopropenone on the scalp once a week.

TCRdb redid the calling of the RACE reads with MiXCR, one entry per CDR3 protein. The sample consists of a few hundred thousand distinct CDR3 sequences, approximately 7.5% of them appearing once. Germline-derived CDR1 and CDR2 are MNHEY and SMNVEV (reference sequence). CDR3 length equals 13 residues. With V trimmed by 5 bases and J by 9 bases, 7 bases remained unmatched. Time point defined: pre-sensitization, week 0. Documented treatment: therapeutic diphenylcyclopropenone sensitization with weekly scalp DPC. The chain employs TRBV27 and TRBJ2-3; TRBD2 matches at 8 bases. The TCR originated in a man between 18 and 29 years old with alopecia areata. Some clones in this sample may be carry-over from other donors' samples. Material: whole blood, obtained in connection with sensitization to the hapten diphenylcyclopropenone (DPC). The CDR3 protein is CASSPGTSWTQYF. In nucleotides, the CDR3 is TGTGCCAGCAGTCCTGGGACTAGTTGGACGCAGTATTTT.